The 11 T cell receptor beta chains below all came from one sample that was sequenced in a study of T-cell reconstitution after alpha-beta-depleted transplantation in children. As it was prepared, the TCRbeta library received unique molecular identifiers. TCRdb reprocessed the PCR reads with MiXCR, giving one entry per CDR3 protein. This sample yields approximately 240,000 distinct CDR3 sequences, of which about 8.8% are seen a single time; 5% to 6% belongs to the top ten. The source was PBMCs from the stem cell graft donor, collected from the stem cell graft. The source is a human donor who donated a stem cell graft to a child with SCID.

On this clonotype itself: This may arise from a read error, as a much more abundant clone is one base away. The chain carries TRBV2 and TRBJ2-2, with a possible D match to TRBD2 (5 bases). This CDR3 has 13 residues. Germline V gene sequence: CDR1 SNHLY, CDR2 FYNNEI. The CDR3 loop reads CASSGEQNGELLF. In DNA form, the CDR3 reads TGTGCCAGCAGTGGTGAACAGAACGGGGAGCTGCTTTTT.

Ten or more counts support this clonotype. This chain joins TRBV6-1 and TRBJ1-5; D is ambiguous. The CDR3 extends over 12 amino acids. Germline V gene data show CDR1 as MNHNS and CDR2 as SASEGT. Trimming took off 6 bases at V and 4 bases at J, with 7 bases between the two ends. The CDR3 reads CASSRLNQPQHF. CDR3 nucleotide sequence: TGTGCCAGCAGCCGACTAAATCAGCCCCAGCATTTT.

There are many counts of this clonotype. This chain links TRBV5-1 with TRBJ2-7; a possible D gene is TRBD2 (5 bases). Trimming removed 6 bases from V and 1 base from J, with 11 bases in between. The CDR3 covers 13 residues. Looked up from germline, CDR1 is SGHRS and CDR2 is YFSETQ. The CDR3 DNA reads TGCGCCAGCAAAAAGGACTCTTCCTACGAGCAGTACTTC. This translates into CASKKDSSYEQYF.

This clonotype was seen many times. The chain recombines TRBV12-3 or TRBV12-4 with TRBJ1-2; tentatively, D is TRBD1 (6 bases). The V and J ends lost 6 bases and 5 bases respectively, with 16 bases between them. CDR3 length: 14 residues. The CDR3 region is CASSREGTLYGYTF. CDR3 bases: TGTGCCAGCAGCCGAGAAGGGACACTGTATGGCTACACCTTC.

About this clonotype: It may be a read error: a sequence one base away is much more abundant. The V call is TRBV10-3, the J call TRBJ1-1; D possibly corresponds to TRBD1 (6 bases). Germline CDR1 and CDR2: ENHRY and SYGVKD. V was pared by 6 bases and J by 4 bases, with 9 bases between. This CDR3 is built from 12 residues. CDR3 nucleotide sequence: TGTGCCATCAGCAGGGGAAGCACTGAAGCTTTCTTT. Amino acids: CAISRGSTEAFF.

This clonotype was detected ten times or more. The V gene is TRBV4-2, the J gene TRBJ2-2; D is uncertain. V was cut by 4 bases and J by 0 bases, with 9 bases left in between. This CDR3 spans 15 amino acids. Germline CDR1 and CDR2: LGHNA and YNFKEQ. CDR3 loop: CASSPHASNTGELFF. DNA of the CDR3: TGTGCCAGCAGCCCCCATGCCTCGAACACCGGGGAGCTGTTTTTT.

The V gene is TRBV18, the J gene TRBJ2-2; D perhaps matches TRBD2 (7 bases). The CDR3 contains 17 residues. The V and J ends lost 0 bases and 0 bases respectively, with 11 bases between them. Per the germline V gene, CDR1 is KGHSH and CDR2 is LQKENI. The CDR3 loop reads CASSPPGRGTNTGELFF. The CDR3 region has the DNA TGTGCCAGCTCACCACCGGGGAGGGGGACGAACACCGGGGAGCTGTTTTTT.

This clonotype was seen many times. J is TRBJ2-3 and V is TRBV5-5, with TRBD2 matching over 8 bases. Germline values: CDR1 SGHKS, CDR2 YYEKEE (reference sequence). The CDR3 is 15 residues long. Germline trimming cut 0 bases from V and 4 bases from J; bases unmatched to any gene: 4. The CDR3 region has the DNA TGTGCCAGCAGCTTGGCCCGGGGGGGGGCAGATACGCAGTATTTT. Its translation: CASSLARGGADTQYF.

This clonotype was recorded at least ten times. This chain links TRBV7-2 with TRBJ1-2; the D gene is possibly TRBD1 (5 bases). CDR3 length: 14 amino acids. The germline V and J ends were trimmed by 3 bases and 7 bases, with 15 bases remaining between them. Germline lookup yields CDR1 SGHTA and CDR2 FQGNSA. Written as DNA, the CDR3 is TGTGCCAGCAGCTTGGATGCCGGGGCGGTTGGCTACACCTTC. It translates to CASSLDAGAVGYTF.

CDR3 sequence: CASSPFGRGRNQPQHF. As DNA, the CDR3 is TGTGCCAGCTCACCATTTGGTCGGGGACGCAATCAGCCCCAGCATTTT. This sequence joins TRBV18 and TRBJ1-5; D possibly corresponds to TRBD1 (5 bases). The CDR3 is 16 residues long. Germline values: CDR1 KGHSH, CDR2 LQKENI. V dropped 2 bases and J dropped 2 bases, with 13 bases sitting between them.

In its sample, this clonotype was seen many times. J is TRBJ2-7 and V is TRBV5-1, with D tentatively TRBD2 (6 bases). Trimming left V 0 bases short and J 1 base short, with 11 bases between. Germline-derived CDR1 and CDR2 are SGHRS and YFSETQ. CDR3 length: 15 amino acids. CDR3: CASSLDGSSSYEQYF. CDR3 bases: TGCGCCAGCAGCTTGGACGGGAGTAGTTCCTACGAGCAGTACTTC.